Presented here are 8 T cell receptor beta chains from one specimen sequenced in a study of radiotherapy plus CTLA-4 blockade in lung cancer (dated by TCRdb to the late 2010s). The library was produced with the immunoSEQ multiplex PCR assay. In its TCRdb copy, this immuneACCESS table keeps in-frame sequences only and misses some clones. Where compared with another copy, unresolved V genes explain less than half of these, and the others have no known cause. The sample has tens of thousands of clones on record, around 87% of them singletons. Approximately 15% of the sample rests with the top ten. The sample here was peripheral blood, taken from a patient treated with radiotherapy plus ipilimumab. The receptors were sampled from a human donor with non-small cell lung cancer that progressed on radiotherapy plus ipilimumab.

This clone was found a few times. The rearrangement joins TRBV28 to TRBJ1-5; 9 bases align to TRBD1. The J segment lost 5 bases and the V segment lost 6 bases, leaving 11 bases of the junction unmatched. There are 16 residues in the CDR3. Germline V gene sequence: CDR1 MDHEN, CDR2 SYDVKM. The CDR3 protein is CASSKGHGQGHQPQHF. The CDR3 DNA sequence: TGTGCCAGCAGCAAAGGCCACGGACAGGGGCATCAGCCCCAGCATTTT.

The chain has TRBV21-1 and TRBJ2-3; the table gives TRBD1 as D, unverified against the DNA. TRBV21-1 is tagged as a pseudogene. The CDR3 is 13 amino acids. The CDR3 loop is CASTTGGPDTQYF. Here the CDR3 DNA reads TGTGCCAGCACGACAGGGGGCCCAGATACGCAGTATTTT.

This clone has just one count. The genes are TRBV5-6 and TRBJ1-4; 7 nucleotides agree with TRBD1. V was pared by 1 base and J by 6 bases, with 6 bases of the junction left unmatched. The CDR3 loop spans 15 amino acids. CDR1 and CDR2 (germline): SGHDT, YYEEEE. This CDR3 reads CASSLSRGAYEKLFF. The DNA of the CDR3 is TGTGCCAGCAGCTTGTCCAGGGGGGCTTATGAAAAACTGTTTTTT.

CDR3 sequence reads: CAWSGGSRNSPLHF. The CDR3 DNA reads TGTGCCTGGAGTGGGGGGAGCCGGAATTCACCCCTCCACTTT. The gene calls are TRBV30 and TRBJ1-6, with TRBD1 as a possible D gene (5 bases). The CDR3 has 14 residues. Germline loops: CDR1 GTSNPN, CDR2 SVGIG (reference sequence). Trimming left V 1 base short and J 7 bases short, with 11 bases between.

The chain joins TRBV20-1 to TRBJ1-2; D is unresolved. This CDR3 is built from 10 residues. Trimming removed 4 bases at V and 6 bases at J, with 6 bases between. From germline, CDR1 is DFQATT and CDR2 SNEGSKA (reference sequence). The CDR3: CSANRDGYTF. The CDR3 bases are TGCAGTGCTAACCGGGATGGCTACACCTTC.

The chain couples TRBV5-1 to TRBJ1-4, with 7 nucleotides matching TRBD1. Germline CDR1 SGHRS, CDR2 YFSETQ. Losses at the gene ends were 2 bases for V and 0 bases for J; bases not matched to a gene: 1. There are 15 residues in the CDR3. CDR3: CASSFDRATNEKLFF. CDR3 sequence (DNA): TGCGCCAGCAGCTTCGACAGGGCAACTAATGAAAAACTGTTTTTT.

The chain combines TRBV6-5 with TRBJ2-1, with TRBD1 identical over 8 bases. The CDR3 contains 14 residues. Trimming cost V 5 bases and J 4 bases; bases outside gene matches: 4. CDR1 and CDR2 (germline): MNHEY, SVGAGI. CDR3 region: CASSKTGGYNEQFF. The CDR3 nucleotides read TGTGCCAGCAGTAAAACAGGGGGTTACAATGAGCAGTTCTTC.

This chain joins TRBV11-2 and TRBJ1-6; D is uncertain. This CDR3 is 14 amino acids long. V was shortened by 5 bases and J by 6 bases, with 11 bases between the two germline ends. Germline assignment: CDR1 SGHAT and CDR2 FQNNGV. The CDR3 sequence: CASSPAVINSPLHF. The CDR3 DNA is TGTGCCAGCAGCCCCGCGGTAATTAATTCACCCCTCCACTTT.